Following are 27 T cell receptor beta chains from one sample sequenced in a study of T-cell reconstitution after alpha-beta-depleted transplantation in children. TCRbeta library preparation incorporated unique molecular identifiers. TCRdb independently ran MiXCR on the PCR reads; one entry per CDR3 protein. The profile shows about 200,000 distinct CDR3 sequences, 5.5% to 7% of them singletons. Sequenced here: PBMCs, sampled before TCRalphabeta/CD19-depleted stem cell transplant. The receptors stem from a boy younger than 10 with acute lymphoblastic leukemia, due to receive a stem cell transplant.

This clonotype was seen many times. The rearrangement joins TRBV7-2 to TRBJ2-2, with D possibly TRBD2 on 5 matching bases. This CDR3 contains 15 residues. Trimming stripped 7 bases from V and 4 bases from J, with 16 bases between. CDR1 SGHTA and CDR2 FQGNSA come from the germline V gene. CDR3 bases: TGTGCCAGCACCGGTAAAACCAGCGGCACCGGGGAGCTGTTTTTT. This codes for CASTGKTSGTGELFF.

This clonotype was recorded at least ten times. The rearrangement uses TRBV28 and TRBJ2-4; D call uncertain. The germline V gene has CDR1 MDHEN and CDR2 SYDVKM. This CDR3 is 16 amino acids long. V lost 4 bases and J 0 bases, leaving 13 bases between the germline ends. The CDR3 DNA reads TGTGCCAGCAGTTCCCCAGAGGCTTTAGCCAAAAACATTCAGTACTTC. Its translation: CASSSPEALAKNIQYF.

In this sample, this clonotype turned up many times. This chain connects TRBV27 to TRBJ1-6; D unresolved. This CDR3 contains 15 residues. CDR1 MNHEY and CDR2 SMNVEV come from the germline V gene (reference sequence). Trimming pared 2 bases from V and 9 bases from J, leaving 14 bases between. CDR3 residues: CASSLGSGLGSPLHF. In DNA, the CDR3 is TGTGCCAGCAGTTTAGGGTCGGGGTTAGGTTCACCCCTCCACTTT.

This clonotype has ten or more counts. The chain recombines TRBV7-2 with TRBJ2-5; D ambiguous. Germline V CDR1 and CDR2: SGHTA, FQGNSA. CDR3 length: 13 residues. V was trimmed by 1 base and J by 7 bases, leaving 10 bases between them. CDR3 bases: TGTGCCAGCAGCTTAGGCGCCCCGGGGACCCAGTACTTC. It yields the protein CASSLGAPGTQYF.

This clonotype was seen at least ten times. V is TRBV28 and J is TRBJ1-1, with no clear D. V was shortened by 3 bases and J by 5 bases, with 10 bases between the two germline ends. The CDR3 sequence is 13 residues long. Germline CDR1 MDHEN, CDR2 SYDVKM. The CDR3 DNA reads as TGTGCCAGCAGTTTTAAGCTCGGGACTGAAGCTTTCTTT. Translating it yields CASSFKLGTEAFF.

This clonotype was observed many times. The DNA of the CDR3 is TGCGCCAGCAGCACCACAACAGGGGAGATGAACACTGAAGCTTTCTTT. The encoded protein is CASSTTTGEMNTEAFF. The genes are TRBV5-1 and TRBJ1-1; 7 bases align to TRBD1. From germline, CDR1 is SGHRS and CDR2 YFSETQ. CDR3 length: 16 residues. V gave up 4 bases and J gave up 0 bases; unmatched junction bases: 9.

This clonotype was seen many times. The chain couples TRBV7-2 to TRBJ2-2, with a tentative D call TRBD2 (6 bases). Germline V CDR1 and CDR2: SGHTA, FQGNSA. V lost 6 bases and J lost 9, with 8 bases in between. The CDR3 loop spans 11 amino acids. The CDR3 loop reads CASRLARELFF. In nucleotides, the CDR3 is TGTGCCAGCAGACTAGCCCGGGAGCTGTTTTTT.

This clonotype was found many times. The rearrangement uses TRBV18 and TRBJ1-1; D gene unclear. This CDR3 contains 13 residues. The V and J ends lost 3 bases and 2 bases respectively, with 7 bases between them. The germline CDR1 and CDR2 sequences are KGHSH and LQKENI. The CDR3 bases are TGTGCCAGCTCACCCAACAGTAACACTGAAGCTTTCTTT. It translates to CASSPNSNTEAFF.

Ten or more counts support this clonotype. Here the CDR3 reads CSARGTDSHSYNSPLHF. The DNA for the CDR3 is TGCAGTGCTAGAGGGACGGATTCTCACTCCTATAATTCACCCCTCCACTTT. The chain combines TRBV20-1 with TRBJ1-6; the D is unclear. The length of the CDR3 is 17 residues. V was pared by 1 base and J by 0 bases, with 13 bases between. Germline CDR1 is DFQATT and CDR2 is SNEGSKA (reference sequence).

This clonotype appeared a few times. This chain links TRBV12-3 or TRBV12-4 with TRBJ2-5, with a weak D call TRBD2 (6 bases). Trimming took off 5 bases at V and 5 bases at J, with 12 bases between the two ends. The CDR3 loop spans 13 amino acids. In nucleotides, the CDR3 is TGTGCCAGCAGTAATCTAGCGACGGAGACCCAGTACTTC. As protein: CASSNLATETQYF.

This clonotype was counted a few times. The chain has TRBV12-3 or TRBV12-4 and TRBJ1-1; TRBD1 aligns across 8 bases. V dropped 6 bases and J dropped 3; count of bases not matched to a gene: 3. This CDR3 is built from 13 residues. Here the CDR3 reads CASRRDRHTEAFF. The CDR3 DNA is TGTGCCAGCAGGAGGGACAGGCACACTGAAGCTTTCTTT.

This clonotype was found many times. The chain uses TRBV29-1 and TRBJ2-1; 10 bases align to TRBD2. CDR3 length equals 14 residues. V lost 7 bases and J lost 9; bases outside the gene matches: 12. Germline V gives CDR1 SQVTM, CDR2 ANQGSEA. CDR3 protein: CSANRLAGVAEQFF. As DNA, the CDR3 is TGCAGCGCCAACCGCCTAGCGGGAGTCGCTGAGCAGTTCTTC.

This clonotype was detected ten times or more. This CDR3 reads CASSSRLAGADEQYF. In DNA form, the CDR3 reads TGTGCCAGCAGCTCCCGACTGGCGGGAGCAGACGAGCAGTACTTC. The rearrangement uses TRBV7-2 and TRBJ2-7, with 7 bases aligning to TRBD2. The CDR3 extends over 15 amino acids. The V segment lost 4 bases and the J segment 5 bases; nucleotides outside the gene matches: 11. Germline values: CDR1 SGHTA, CDR2 FQGNSA.

This clonotype has only a few counts. The CDR3 DNA sequence: TGTGCCAGCATTCCCTCCGGGTCTCCCTACAATGAGCAGTTCTTC. This sequence encodes CASIPSGSPYNEQFF. The chain has TRBV28 and TRBJ2-1; D unresolved. The V and J ends lost 7 bases and 2 bases respectively, with 15 bases between them. Germline CDR1 is MDHEN and CDR2 is SYDVKM. The CDR3 runs 15 residues.

This clonotype was detected ten times or more. The rearrangement links TRBV12-3 or TRBV12-4 to TRBJ2-3; a weak D match, TRBD2 (6 bases). This CDR3 is 14 amino acids long. The V end was cut by 3 bases, the J end by 4 bases, with 11 bases between. The CDR3 sequence is CASSFLGGADTQYF. The CDR3 DNA is TGTGCCAGCAGTTTTTTGGGGGGAGCAGATACGCAGTATTTT.

This chain connects TRBV7-2 to TRBJ1-6; D is unresolved. Trimming shortened V by 5 bases and J by 5 bases, and 13 bases separated the two germline ends. The CDR3 consists of 15 residues. Germline V gives CDR1 SGHTA, CDR2 FQGNSA. This CDR3 reads CASSLFRENNSPLHF. As DNA, the CDR3 is TGTGCCAGCAGCCTATTCCGGGAGAATAATTCACCCCTCCACTTT.

This clonotype occurred many times. The chain recombines TRBV20-1 with TRBJ2-3; no clear D. Germline-derived CDR1 and CDR2 are DFQATT and SNEGSKA (reference sequence). V was shortened by 7 bases and J by 0 bases, with 8 bases between the two germline ends. This CDR3 comprises 12 residues. CDR3 DNA: TGCAGTGGGCAGACTAGCACAGATACGCAGTATTTT. It specifies CSGQTSTDTQYF.

This clonotype was picked up a small number of times. The CDR3 bases are TGTGCCAGCAGTTTAAGGACTACTCTTGGAGTATTCGGAAACACCATATATTTT. This encodes CASSLRTTLGVFGNTIYF. V and J are TRBV28 and TRBJ1-3; D gene ambiguous. Germline V gene data show CDR1 as MDHEN and CDR2 as SYDVKM. V lost 2 bases and J lost 4, with 21 bases in between. There are 18 residues in the CDR3.

V gene TRBV11-2 combines with J gene TRBJ2-3; TRBD2 matches 9 bases. The CDR3 runs to 16 residues. V was clipped by 4 bases and J by 1 base; unmatched bases: 6. The V gene's germline CDR1 is SGHAT and CDR2 FQNNGV. In DNA, the CDR3 is TGTGCCAGCAGCTCCATAGCGGGAGCGGGCACAGATACGCAGTATTTT. It translates to CASSSIAGAGTDTQYF.

As to this clonotype: A much more abundant neighbour one base away suggests this may be a read error. The V call is TRBV3-1, the J call TRBJ2-5; perhaps D is TRBD1 or TRBD2 (5 bases each). The CDR3 length is 15 residues. Germline V lookup: CDR1 LGHDT, CDR2 YNNKEL (reference sequence). The CDR3: CASCQLRGQQETQYF. The DNA of the CDR3 is TGTGCCAGCTGCCAGCTCCGGGGCCAACAAGAGACCCAGTACTTC.

This clonotype was seen a few times. This chain uses TRBV6-5 with TRBJ1-3, with D uncertain. The germline gives CDR1 MNHEY, CDR2 SVGAGI. The CDR3 runs 16 residues. V lost 6 bases and J 0 bases, leaving 15 bases between the germline ends. Here the CDR3 DNA reads TGTGCCAGCAGCTTCCTGCCGGTATTCTCTGGAAACACCATATATTTT. Amino acids: CASSFLPVFSGNTIYF.

Ten or more counts support this clonotype. The chain uses TRBV7-9 and TRBJ1-4, with D maybe TRBD1 (5 bases). The CDR3 is made up of 14 amino acids. Germline CDR1 and CDR2: SEHNR and FQNEAQ (reference sequence). V was pared by 5 bases and J by 7 bases, with 14 bases between. The CDR3 protein is CASSRDSGGEKLFF. In DNA, the CDR3 is TGTGCCAGCAGCCGGGACTCCGGTGGTGAAAAACTGTTTTTT.

This clonotype was found many times. The CDR3 DNA reads as TGCAGTGCTCCTCCAGGCGGGATAGATGAGCAGTTCTTC. Translating gives CSAPPGGIDEQFF. V usage is TRBV20-1 and J usage is TRBJ2-1; tentatively, D is TRBD2 (6 bases). Germline CDR1 DFQATT, CDR2 SNEGSKA (reference sequence). CDR3 length: 13 amino acids. V lost 5 bases and J lost 8, with 16 bases in between.

The genes are TRBV20-1 and TRBJ2-1; the match to TRBD2 covers 8 bases. V was clipped by 7 bases and J by 8 bases; unmatched bases: 16. Germline V gene sequence: CDR1 DFQATT, CDR2 SNEGSKA (reference sequence). CDR3 size: 15 residues. The CDR3 region is CSVIRGGDAYYEQFF. CDR3 nucleotides: TGCAGTGTCATTCGGGGGGGGGACGCTTACTATGAGCAGTTCTTC.

A few counts support this clonotype. V gene TRBV7-8 combines with J gene TRBJ2-3; D ambiguous. The V end was cut by 5 bases, the J end by 5 bases, with 14 bases between. CDR3 length: 14 residues. Germline-derived CDR1 and CDR2 are SGHVS and FQNEAQ. The CDR3 DNA reads as TGTGCCAGCAGCCCACAAACCCCGTTAGATACGCAGTATTTT. It is translated as CASSPQTPLDTQYF.

As DNA, the CDR3 is TGTGCCAGCAGCGTCGGGACAGGGAACTACTACGAGCAGTACTTC. Its translation: CASSVGTGNYYEQYF. V usage is TRBV9 and J usage is TRBJ2-7; the match to TRBD1 covers 9 bases. Per germline, CDR1 SGDLS and CDR2 YYNGEE. This CDR3 spans 15 amino acids. With 2 bases clipped from V and 3 bases from J, the junction kept 6 bases outside the gene matches. The full variable domain, in which reference TRBV9 and TRBJ2-7 provide the parts outside the CDR3, is DSGVTQTPKHLITATGQRVTLRCSPRSGDLSVYWYQQSLDQGLQFLIQYYNGEERAKGNILERFSAQQFPDLHSELNLSSLELGDSALYFCASSVGTGNYYEQYFGPGTRLTVT.

The table lists this clonotype with a few counts. The V and J genes are TRBV6-2 or TRBV6-3 and TRBJ2-2; D uncertain. Germline CDR1 is MNHEY and CDR2 is SVGEGT. The V and J ends lost 6 bases and 5 bases respectively, with 13 bases between them. The CDR3 length is 14 residues. The DNA of the CDR3 is TGTGCCAGCAGGCCCAATGGACCAACCGGGGAGCTGTTTTTT. This sequence encodes CASRPNGPTGELFF.